The source of this TCR beta chain is a study of vaccination and CD4 T cells after COVID-19. Looking at the study overall: Six men and four women formed the convalescents, two being Hispanic.

This clonotype showed up just a few times. As yet, its antigen is unknown. The sample's treatment: roughly 11-day PBMC culture with coronavirus spike peptide pools or control peptides (ViraFEST assay). Cultured CD4+ T cells had their DNA profiled by the Oncomine TCR Beta short-read assay. Each CDR3 protein is one row after TCRdb ran MiXCR on the PCR reads. The repertoire holds 20,000 to 25,000 distinct CDR3 sequences, with roughly 34% as singletons. The sample here was CD4+ T cells from blood, cultured in vitro, taken before SARS-CoV-2 vaccination. The TCR was taken from a human donor who had recovered from COVID-19.

The CDR3 here is CAISESGLAGTEQYF. CDR3 bases: TGTGCCATCAGTGAGTCGGGTCTAGCGGGTACCGAGCAGTACTTC. This chain links TRBV10-3 with TRBJ2-7; TRBD2 matches 8 bases. V dropped 0 bases and J dropped 6; count of bases not matched to a gene: 7. The CDR3 has 15 residues. The germline V gene has CDR1 ENHRY and CDR2 SYGVKD.